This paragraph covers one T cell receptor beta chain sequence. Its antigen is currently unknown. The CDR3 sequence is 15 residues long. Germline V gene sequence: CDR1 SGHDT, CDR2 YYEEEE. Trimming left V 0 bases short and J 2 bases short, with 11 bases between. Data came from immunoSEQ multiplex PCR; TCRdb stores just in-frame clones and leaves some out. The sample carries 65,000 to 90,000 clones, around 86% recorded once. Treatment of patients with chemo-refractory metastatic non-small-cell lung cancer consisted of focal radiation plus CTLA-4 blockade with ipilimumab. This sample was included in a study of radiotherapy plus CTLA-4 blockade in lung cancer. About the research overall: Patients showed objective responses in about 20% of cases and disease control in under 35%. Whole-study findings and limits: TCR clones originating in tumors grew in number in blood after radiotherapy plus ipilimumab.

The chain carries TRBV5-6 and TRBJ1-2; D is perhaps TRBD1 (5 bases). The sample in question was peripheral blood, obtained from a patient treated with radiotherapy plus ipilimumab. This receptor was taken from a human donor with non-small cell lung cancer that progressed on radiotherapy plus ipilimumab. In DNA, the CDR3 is TGTGCCAGCAGCTTGGTCCGGGACGGGAACTATGGCTACACCTTC. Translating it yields CASSLVRDGNYGYTF.